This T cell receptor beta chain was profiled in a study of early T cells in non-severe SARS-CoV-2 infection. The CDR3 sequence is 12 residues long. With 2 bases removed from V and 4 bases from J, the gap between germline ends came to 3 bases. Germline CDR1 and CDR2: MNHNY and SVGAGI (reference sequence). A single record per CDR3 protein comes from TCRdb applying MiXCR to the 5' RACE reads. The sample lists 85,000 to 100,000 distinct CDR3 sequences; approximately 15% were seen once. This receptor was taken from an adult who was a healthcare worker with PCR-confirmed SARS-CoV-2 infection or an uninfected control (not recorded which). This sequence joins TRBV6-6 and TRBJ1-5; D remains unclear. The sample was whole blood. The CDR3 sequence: CASSYTNQPQHF. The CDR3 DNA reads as TGTGCCAGCAGTTACACGAATCAGCCCCAGCATTTT.